This note documents a single T cell receptor beta chain sequence. This may be a read error, as it is one base from a much larger clone. A second PCR of roughly 7 to 11 cycles used a sample-barcoded 5' primer and a J-beta primer mix. Using its own MiXCR run on the 5' RACE reads, TCRdb lists one record per CDR3 protein. The sample includes hundreds of thousands of distinct CDR3 sequences, about 28% seen only once; the top ten take around 14%. Germline V gene lookup returns CDR1 SGHTA and CDR2 FQGNSA. Trimming removed 4 bases from V and 5 bases from J; junction bases left unmatched: 12. CDR3 length: 19 amino acids. The data were taken from a study of blood T cells in healthy people across ages.

The receptor's source is a woman older than 75 in good health. Sequencing was done on a sample of blood. V gene TRBV7-2 combines with J gene TRBJ2-3; 16 bases align to TRBD2. In DNA form, the CDR3 reads TGTGCCAGCAGCTCAGCGTCGGGACTAGCGGGGGGGCCCGAAGATACGCAGTATTTT. Encoded protein: CASSSASGLAGGPEDTQYF.